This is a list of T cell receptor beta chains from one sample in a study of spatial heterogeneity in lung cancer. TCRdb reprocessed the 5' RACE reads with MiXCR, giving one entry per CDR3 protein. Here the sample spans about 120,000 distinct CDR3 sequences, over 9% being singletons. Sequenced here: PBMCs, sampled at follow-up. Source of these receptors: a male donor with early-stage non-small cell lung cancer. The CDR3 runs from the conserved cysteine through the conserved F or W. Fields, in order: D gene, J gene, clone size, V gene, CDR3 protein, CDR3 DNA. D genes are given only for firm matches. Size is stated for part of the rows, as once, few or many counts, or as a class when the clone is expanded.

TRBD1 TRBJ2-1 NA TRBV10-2 CASEGTGGDEQFF TGCGCCAGCGAGGGGACAGGGGGAGATGAGCAGTTCTTC
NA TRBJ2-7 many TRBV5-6 CASSSRGGVAYEQYF TGTGCCAGCAGCTCGCGAGGGGGGGTAGCCTACGAGCAGTACTTC
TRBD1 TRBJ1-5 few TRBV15 CATSRPRGTDSNQPQHF TGTGCCACCAGCAGACCCCGAGGGACAGATAGCAATCAGCCCCAGCATTTT
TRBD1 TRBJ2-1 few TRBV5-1 CASSLEGQNSYNEQFF TGCGCCAGCAGCTTGGAGGGACAGAACTCCTACAATGAGCAGTTCTTC
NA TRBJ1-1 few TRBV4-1 CASSQELAANTEAFF TGCGCCAGCAGCCAAGAGTTGGCCGCGAACACTGAAGCTTTCTTT
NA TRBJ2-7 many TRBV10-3 CAISPRGVVGYEQYF TGTGCCATCAGCCCCCGAGGGGTGGTTGGCTACGAGCAGTACTTC
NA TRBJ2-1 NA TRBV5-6 CASSLEGVQFF TGTGCCAGCAGCTTGGAAGGGGTGCAGTTCTTC
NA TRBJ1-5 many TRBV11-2 CASSFTLGGDQPQHF TGTGCCAGCAGCTTTACCCTAGGGGGGGACCAGCCCCAGCATTTT
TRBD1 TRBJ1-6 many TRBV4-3 CASSQDRTGRNSPLHF TGCGCCAGCAGCCAAGACCGGACAGGGAGGAATTCACCCCTCCACTTT
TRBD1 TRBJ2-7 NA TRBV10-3 CAISESGRDRGSYEQYF TGTGCCATCAGTGAGTCGGGAAGGGACAGGGGCTCCTACGAGCAGTACTTC
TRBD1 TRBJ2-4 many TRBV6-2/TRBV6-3 CASSYGQAVSQNIQYF TGTGCCAGCAGTTACGGACAGGCGGTTTCCCAAAACATTCAGTACTTC
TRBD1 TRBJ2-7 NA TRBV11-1 CASSLVAQGAYEQYF TGTGCCAGCAGCTTAGTGGCACAGGGGGCCTACGAGCAGTACTTC
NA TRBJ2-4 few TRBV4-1 CASSQGVQGGTIAKNIQYF TGCGCCAGCAGCCAAGGGGTTCAGGGGGGGACCATAGCCAAAAACATTCAGTACTTC
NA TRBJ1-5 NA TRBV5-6 CASIGTSSNQPQHF TGTGCCAGCATCGGGACATCTAGCAATCAGCCCCAGCATTTT
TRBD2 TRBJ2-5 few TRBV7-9 CASSLKTGGAETQYF TGTGCCAGCAGCTTAAAGACCGGGGGGGCGGAGACCCAGTACTTC
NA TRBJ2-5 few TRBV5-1 CASSLVQGRPETQYF TGCGCCAGCAGCTTGGTTCAGGGGCGCCCGGAGACCCAGTACTTC
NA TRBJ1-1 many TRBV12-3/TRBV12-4 CASSPLSRTEAFF TGTGCCAGCAGTCCCCTCTCGCGCACTGAAGCTTTCTTT
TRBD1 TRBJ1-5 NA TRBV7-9 CASSFPGTGSPTNQPQHF TGTGCCAGCAGCTTTCCCGGGACAGGATCGCCAACCAATCAGCCCCAGCATTTT
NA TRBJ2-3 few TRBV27 CASSFTRDSTDTQYF TGTGCCAGCAGTTTCACCAGAGACAGCACAGATACGCAGTATTTT
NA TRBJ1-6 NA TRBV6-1 CASSEVVGLGDSPLHF TGTGCCAGCAGTGAAGTCGTGGGGTTAGGAGATTCACCCCTCCACTTT
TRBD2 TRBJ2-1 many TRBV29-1 CSVEIAGGFDEQFF TGCAGCGTTGAAATAGCGGGGGGCTTCGATGAGCAGTTCTTC
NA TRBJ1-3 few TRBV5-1 CASSLAPVSGNTIYF TGCGCCAGCAGCTTGGCCCCAGTCTCTGGAAACACCATATATTTT
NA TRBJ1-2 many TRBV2 CASPMGAGYGYTF TGTGCCAGCCCGATGGGGGCCGGCTATGGCTACACCTTC
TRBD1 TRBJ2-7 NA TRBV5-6 CASSNPGTEFYEQYF TGTGCCAGCAGCAATCCCGGGACAGAGTTTTACGAGCAGTACTTC
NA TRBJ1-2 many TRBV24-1 CATSDSGQGRGYGYTF TGTGCCACCAGTGATTCCGGGCAGGGGAGAGGCTATGGCTACACCTTC
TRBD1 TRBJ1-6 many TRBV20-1 CSARGDRDNSPLHF TGCAGTGCCAGGGGGGACAGGGACAATTCACCCCTCCACTTT
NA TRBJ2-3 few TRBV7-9 CASSPRSFADTQYF TGTGCCAGCAGCCCCAGGAGCTTCGCAGATACGCAGTATTTT
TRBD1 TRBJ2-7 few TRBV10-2 CASRSGQGNYEQYF TGCGCCAGCAGGTCTGGACAGGGGAACTACGAGCAGTACTTC
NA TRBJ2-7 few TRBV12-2 CASRLEHRVNEQYF TGTGCAAGTCGCCTCGAACACAGAGTGAACGAGCAGTACTTC
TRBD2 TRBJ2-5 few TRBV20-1 CSASSTGTRLETQYF TGCAGTGCTAGCAGCACCGGGACTAGACTAGAGACCCAGTACTTC
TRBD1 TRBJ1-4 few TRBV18 CASSPGQDGEKLFF TGTGCCAGCTCACCCGGACAGGACGGCGAAAAACTGTTTTTT
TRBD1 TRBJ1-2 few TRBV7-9 CASSLTTGGFKDGYTF TGTGCCAGCAGCTTAACCACAGGGGGCTTTAAGGATGGCTACACCTTC
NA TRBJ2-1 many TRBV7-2 CASSLGGTNYNEQFF TGTGCCAGCAGCTTAGGCGGGACAAATTACAATGAGCAGTTCTTC
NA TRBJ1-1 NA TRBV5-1 CASSSSSGYTEAFF TGCGCCAGCAGCTCCTCCTCAGGGTACACTGAAGCTTTCTTT
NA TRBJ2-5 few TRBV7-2 CASSLGGWGETQYF TGTGCCAGCAGCTTAGGCGGCTGGGGAGAGACCCAGTACTTC
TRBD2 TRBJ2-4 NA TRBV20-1 CSARDLGLAGASAKNIQYF TGCAGTGCTAGAGATCTGGGACTAGCGGGGGCGTCAGCCAAAAACATTCAGTACTTC
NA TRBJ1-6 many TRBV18 CASSPLSQGGSPLHF TGTGCCAGCTCACCACTCTCCCAGGGTGGTTCACCCCTCCACTTT
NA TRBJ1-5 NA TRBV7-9 CASTQGSYNQPQHF TGTGCCAGCACTCAGGGGTCCTACAATCAGCCCCAGCATTTT
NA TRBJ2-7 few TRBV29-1 CSVGESYEQYF TGCAGCGTCGGCGAGAGCTACGAGCAGTACTTC